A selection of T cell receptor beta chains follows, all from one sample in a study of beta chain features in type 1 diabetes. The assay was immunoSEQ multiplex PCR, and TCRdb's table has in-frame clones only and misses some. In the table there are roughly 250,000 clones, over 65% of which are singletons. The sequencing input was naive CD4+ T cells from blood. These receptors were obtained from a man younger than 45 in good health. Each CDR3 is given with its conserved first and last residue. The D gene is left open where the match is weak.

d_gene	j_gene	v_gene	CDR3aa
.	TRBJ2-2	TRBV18	CASSPRGNTGELFF
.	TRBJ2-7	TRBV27	CASRFGTLNEQYF
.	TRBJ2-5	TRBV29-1	CSLRGPGEETQYF
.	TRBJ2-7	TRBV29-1	CSVMGSSYEQYF
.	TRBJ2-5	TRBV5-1	CASSLEGPETQYF
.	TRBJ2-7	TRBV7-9	CASSLAGLTYEQYF
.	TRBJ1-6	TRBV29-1	CSVSGDGNSPLHF
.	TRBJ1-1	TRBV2	CASSDRVPNTEAFF
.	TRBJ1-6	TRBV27	CASSSIGQNSPLHF
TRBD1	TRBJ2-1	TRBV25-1	CASRPPGTGFREQFF
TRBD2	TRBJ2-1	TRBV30	CAWSAWVTSGRGNEQFF